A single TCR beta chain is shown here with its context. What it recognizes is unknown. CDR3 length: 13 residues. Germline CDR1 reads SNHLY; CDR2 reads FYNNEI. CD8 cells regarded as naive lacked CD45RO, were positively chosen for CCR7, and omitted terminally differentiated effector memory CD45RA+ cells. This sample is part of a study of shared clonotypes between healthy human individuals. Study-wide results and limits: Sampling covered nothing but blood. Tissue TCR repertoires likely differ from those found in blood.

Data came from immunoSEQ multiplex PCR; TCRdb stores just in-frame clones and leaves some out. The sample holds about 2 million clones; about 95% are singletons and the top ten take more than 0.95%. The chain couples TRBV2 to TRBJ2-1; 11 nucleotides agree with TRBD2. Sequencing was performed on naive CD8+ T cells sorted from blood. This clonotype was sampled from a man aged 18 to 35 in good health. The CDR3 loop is CQSSGRWDNEQFF. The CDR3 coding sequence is TGTCAATCTAGCGGGAGGTGGGACAATGAGCAGTTCTTC.